Each of the 21 T cell receptor beta chains below was sequenced from the same sample in a study of blood T cell repertoires in COVID-19. TCRdb's table, derived via immunoSEQ multiplex PCR, lists solely in-frame clones and lacks some. This table holds some 700,000 clones, about 87% found once. The material sequenced was peripheral blood. The receptor set was obtained from a woman aged 18-35 years with acute or convalescent COVID-19.

V and J are TRBV30 and TRBJ2-1, with TRBD2 matching over 8 bases. Germline CDR1 and CDR2: GTSNPN and SVGIG (reference sequence). The CDR3 covers 15 residues. V lost 2 bases to trimming and J lost 5 bases; unmatched junction nucleotides: 8. In DNA form, the CDR3 reads TGTGCCTGGAGTACCCCCGGGGGGGCCCACAATGAGCAGTTCTTC. Its translation is CAWSTPGGAHNEQFF.

This chain uses TRBV10-2 with TRBJ2-5; no clear D. The CDR3 length is 12 residues. V dropped 7 bases and J dropped 5 bases, with 11 bases sitting between them. Germline V lookup: CDR1 WSHSY, CDR2 SAAADI. The DNA of the CDR3 is TGCGCCAGCAAGCCCCCCGGGGAGACCCAGTACTTC. Its translation is CASKPPGETQYF.

The chain employs TRBV9 and TRBJ2-7; TRBD2 aligns across 13 bases. The CDR3 runs 17 residues. The germline V gene has CDR1 SGDLS and CDR2 YYNGEE. V shed 2 bases and J 1 base; nucleotides not matched to a gene: 6. The CDR3 sequence is CASSVGLAGALSYEQYF. The DNA for the CDR3 is TGTGCCAGCAGCGTCGGACTAGCGGGGGCTTTATCCTACGAGCAGTACTTC.

In this sample, this clone turned up once. This rearrangement joins TRBV27 to TRBJ2-1; 12 bases match TRBD1. The germline V gene encodes CDR1 MNHEY and CDR2 SMNVEV (reference sequence). J lost 8 bases, V lost 4 bases, and 9 bases had no gene match. The CDR3 covers 16 residues. CDR3 bases: TGTGCCAGCAGTTCATATAGGGGACAGGGGGCGGATGAGCAGTTCTTC. This sequence encodes CASSSYRGQGADEQFF.

J is TRBJ2-7 and V is TRBV11-2, with no clear D. The V gene's germline CDR1 is SGHAT and CDR2 FQNNGV. This CDR3 is 13 amino acids long. The V end lost 0 bases, the J end lost 4 bases, and 7 bases lay between the germline ends. For the CDR3, the DNA is TGTGCCAGCAGCTTAGAGTCCCCTTACGAGCAGTACTTC. The encoded protein is CASSLESPYEQYF.

The V and J genes are TRBV6-6 and TRBJ2-7; D remains ambiguous. The CDR3 has 11 residues. V was cut by 0 bases and J by 6 bases, with 3 bases left in between. The germline gives CDR1 MNHNY, CDR2 SVGAGI (reference sequence). The CDR3 DNA is TGTGCCAGCAGTTACTCAGCCGAGCAGTACTTC. Translating gives CASSYSAEQYF.

This clone showed up just a few times. V gene TRBV7-9 combines with J gene TRBJ1-2, with 8 bases that match TRBD1. The junction had 8 bases not matched to a gene; V was cut back by 5 bases and J by 3 bases. CDR1 is SEHNR and CDR2 is FQNEAQ in the germline V gene (reference sequence). The CDR3 length is 15 residues. In nucleotides, the CDR3 is TGTGCCAGCAGCAAGGGGGACAGGCTCGACTATGGCTACACCTTC. Its protein is CASSKGDRLDYGYTF. The full variable domain, completed using reference TRBV7-9 and TRBJ1-2, is DTGVSQNPRHKITKRGQNVTFRCDPISEHNRLYWYRQTLGQGPEFLTYFQNEAQLEKSRLLSDRFSAERPKGSFSTLEIQRTEQGDSAMYLCASSKGDRLDYGYTFGSGTRLTVV.

This chain connects TRBV7-3 to TRBJ2-1, with 14 positions matching TRBD2. This CDR3 is 16 amino acids long. Germline V CDR1 and CDR2: SGHTA, FQGTGA. Unmatched junction bases numbered 1, after V lost 4 bases and J lost 2 bases. The CDR3 is CASSSGLAGAYNEQFF. CDR3 nucleotides: TGTGCCAGCAGCTCGGGACTAGCGGGGGCCTACAATGAGCAGTTCTTC.

The chain recombines TRBV12-1 with TRBJ2-2; TRBD1, the table's D call, was not compared with the DNA. TRBV12-1 is deemed a pseudogene. The CDR3 consists of 20 residues. This CDR3 is CASSFKSPIGWDRGHGELFF. The CDR3 DNA sequence: TGTGCCAGCAGCTTTAAGTCACCGATCGGATGGGACAGGGGGCACGGGGAGCTGTTTTTT.

This sequence joins TRBV19 and TRBJ2-7; a possible D gene is TRBD1 (6 bases). Per the germline V gene, CDR1 is LNHDA and CDR2 is SQIVND (reference sequence). Trimming removed 3 bases at V and 0 bases at J, with 9 bases between. The CDR3 covers 14 residues. The CDR3 DNA follows: TGTGCCAGTAGTATGGGACACCTCTCCTACGAGCAGTACTTC. Its translation: CASSMGHLSYEQYF.

The chain is built from TRBV19 and TRBJ1-1, with TRBD1 as a possible D gene (5 bases). The CDR3 has 12 residues. Germline loops: CDR1 LNHDA, CDR2 SQIVND (reference sequence). Trimming shortened V by 1 base and J by 11 bases, and 11 bases separated the two germline ends. The chain's CDR3 is CASSIGRGEAFF. CDR3 DNA: TGTGCCAGTAGTATAGGGCGGGGGGAGGCTTTCTTT.

Only one count was recorded for this clone. The chain has TRBV24-1 and TRBJ2-3; D might be TRBD1 (6 bases). Germline values: CDR1 KGHDR, CDR2 SFDVKD. The CDR3 sequence is 17 residues long. The V and J ends lost 1 base and 3 bases respectively, with 16 bases between them. DNA for the CDR3: TGTGCCACCAGTGATTTACCACAGGGCCGGGGAACAGATACGCAGTATTTT. This sequence encodes CATSDLPQGRGTDTQYF.

The chain joins TRBV30 to TRBJ1-5; D remains unclear. The CDR3 covers 13 residues. Between the trimmed V and J ends, which lost 1 base and 0 bases, there was a span of 4 bases. Germline values: CDR1 GTSNPN, CDR2 SVGIG (reference sequence). The CDR3 loop is CAWSAYSNQPQHF. The CDR3 nucleotides are TGTGCCTGGAGTGCGTATAGCAATCAGCCCCAGCATTTT.

The chain carries TRBV5-1 and TRBJ1-2; D unresolved. V was trimmed by 4 bases and J by 4 bases, leaving 11 bases between them. CDR1 and CDR2 from the germline V gene are SGHRS and YFSETQ. The CDR3 has 13 residues. The CDR3, as DNA: TGCGCCAGCAGCGCGGACGGGAGCTATGGCTACACCTTC. Its translation is CASSADGSYGYTF.

This clone has just a few counts. This chain connects TRBV6-2 or TRBV6-3 to TRBJ2-3; D uncertain. The CDR3 is 15 amino acids. Germline CDR1 and CDR2: MNHEY and SVGEGT. Trimming removed 2 bases from V and 0 bases from J, with 9 bases in between. The chain's CDR3 is CASSYVETSTDTQYF. CDR3 DNA sequence: TGTGCCAGCAGTTACGTGGAGACCAGCACAGATACGCAGTATTTT.

J is TRBJ2-7 and V is TRBV27, with D maybe TRBD1 (5 bases). V gave up 6 bases and J gave up 0 bases, with 15 bases separating them. This CDR3 is 15 amino acids long. Per germline, CDR1 MNHEY and CDR2 SMNVEV (reference sequence). CDR3 loop: CASSPTDRSSYEQYF. In DNA form, the CDR3 reads TGTGCCAGCAGCCCGACAGACAGAAGCTCCTACGAGCAGTACTTC.

J is TRBJ1-6 and V is TRBV12-3 or TRBV12-4; a possible D gene is TRBD1 (6 bases). CDR3 size: 13 residues. Deletions cut 6 bases from V and 14 bases from J, with 17 bases between. The CDR3 DNA is TGTGCCAGCAGCCGACCATCGACAGGAACCCTCCACTTT. Protein: CASSRPSTGTLHF.

The DNA for the CDR3 is TGTGCCAGCTCACCCCCGGGACAGATCTATGGCTACACCTTC. Translated: CASSPPGQIYGYTF. The V call is TRBV18, the J call TRBJ1-2; TRBD1 aligns across 7 bases. The CDR3 is made up of 14 amino acids. Germline values: CDR1 KGHSH, CDR2 LQKENI. V dropped 3 bases and J dropped 4; count of bases not matched to a gene: 5. The full variable domain, its missing parts supplied by reference TRBV18 and TRBJ1-2, is NAGVMQNPRHLVRRRGQEARLRCSPMKGHSHVYWYRQLPEEGLKFMVYLQKENIIDESGMPKERFSAEFPKEGPSILRIQQVVRGDSAAYFCASSPPGQIYGYTFGSGTRLTVV.

This clone was seen only a few times. The V gene is TRBV11-2, the J gene TRBJ2-7; a possible D gene is TRBD2 (5 bases). The V gene's germline CDR1 is SGHAT and CDR2 FQNNGV. With 5 bases removed from V and 2 bases from J, the gap between germline ends came to 13 bases. The CDR3 spans 14 residues. In nucleotides, the CDR3 is TGTGCCAGCAGCACCAGCGGACCCACCTACGAGCAGTACTTC. Protein: CASSTSGPTYEQYF.

The chain combines TRBV5-1 with TRBJ1-1; 7 bases match TRBD1. Germline V lookup: CDR1 SGHRS, CDR2 YFSETQ. After removal of 4 bases from V and 3 bases from J, the junction contained 9 bases not matched to a gene. This CDR3 region has 15 residues. CDR3 in amino acids: CASSAPGTADTEAFF. DNA of the CDR3: TGCGCCAGCAGCGCGCCCGGGACAGCAGACACTGAAGCTTTCTTT.

V gene TRBV7-7 combines with J gene TRBJ1-5, with D possibly matching TRBD1 (5 bases). The CDR3 is 16 residues long. Trimming took off 1 base at V and 0 bases at J, with 10 bases between the two ends. Germline V gene lookup returns CDR1 SSHAT and CDR2 FNYEAQ (reference sequence). DNA of the CDR3: TGTGCCAGCAGCTTAGGACAGAACATTAGCAATCAGCCCCAGCATTTT. Its translation is CASSLGQNISNQPQHF.